These 29 T cell receptor beta chains originate from one sample sequenced in a study of T cell responses to AZD1222 COVID-19 vaccine. The method was immunoSEQ multiplex PCR; TCRdb's version includes in-frame clones alone and lacks a portion of them. The top ten hold about 12% of the sample, which has approximately 82,000 clones, roughly 85% seen once. This sample comprised peripheral blood, obtained on day 0 of AZD1222 vaccination. All receptors derive from an adult in good health.

The chain combines TRBV3-1 (or the pseudogene TRBV3-2) with TRBJ2-7; no clear D. Trimming removed 2 bases at V and 0 bases at J, with 11 bases between. This CDR3 has 15 residues. The V gene's germline CDR1 is LGHDT and CDR2 YNNKEL (reference sequence). The CDR3 nucleotides read TGTGCCAGCAGCCAATCGCAGGTGATCTCCTACGAGCAGTACTTC. It yields the protein CASSQSQVISYEQYF.

CDR3 in DNA: TGTGCCAGCAGTTACATTTATAGTTCGGGGATCAACGGCTACACCTTC. It encodes CASSYIYSSGINGYTF. The rearrangement links TRBV6-2 or TRBV6-3 to TRBJ1-2; D gene uncertain. Germline CDR1 reads MNHEY; CDR2 reads SVGEGT. The CDR3 runs 16 residues. V was shortened by 2 bases and J by 8 bases, with 21 bases between the two germline ends.

The chain combines TRBV9 with TRBJ1-2; D is uncertain. V gave up 0 bases and J gave up 9 bases, with 18 bases separating them. The CDR3 is 15 residues long. Germline V gene lookup returns CDR1 SGDLS and CDR2 YYNGEE. CDR3 coding DNA: TGTGCCAGCAGCGTAGCTACGTCGGCAGCCTCGAGCTACACCTTC. Protein product: CASSVATSAASSYTF. Together with reference TRBV9 and TRBJ1-2, the CDR3 gives the full variable domain: DSGVTQTPKHLITATGQRVTLRCSPRSGDLSVYWYQQSLDQGLQFLIQYYNGEERAKGNILERFSAQQFPDLHSELNLSSLELGDSALYFCASSVATSAASSYTFGSGTRLTVV.

This clone is a singleton in its sample. The chain recombines TRBV11-3 with TRBJ2-7; 11 positions match TRBD2. CDR3 size: 15 residues. CDR1 SGHNT and CDR2 YENEEA come from the germline V gene. The junction had 7 bases not matched to a gene; V was cut back by 4 bases and J by 5 bases. The CDR3 protein is CASSSNSGGAHEQYF. CDR3 in DNA: TGTGCCAGCAGCTCAAATAGCGGGGGGGCCCACGAGCAGTACTTC.

This clone was seen a few times. The CDR3 DNA is TGTGCCACCAGTGATTCCGGGACAGGGGCCTACGAGCAGTACTTC. This gives the protein CATSDSGTGAYEQYF. The chain recombines TRBV24-1 with TRBJ2-7; 10 nucleotides match TRBD1. CDR1 and CDR2 (germline): KGHDR, SFDVKD. CDR3 length equals 15 residues. The V segment lost 2 bases and the J segment 2 bases; nucleotides outside the gene matches: 2.

The gene calls are TRBV9 and TRBJ2-7; D unresolved. CDR3 length: 14 amino acids. V lost 0 bases and J 2 bases, leaving 9 bases between the germline ends. Germline CDR1 and CDR2: SGDLS and YYNGEE. In nucleotides, the CDR3 is TGTGCCAGCAGCGTAGATCAAGGGCCCTACGAGCAGTACTTC. This sequence encodes CASSVDQGPYEQYF.

The J gene is TRBJ2-3, the V gene TRBV19; possible D gene TRBD2, 7 bases. Trimming took 2 bases from V and 8 from J, leaving 14 bases between them. The CDR3 is 14 residues long. In germline, CDR1 is LNHDA, CDR2 SQIVND (reference sequence). The CDR3 coding sequence is TGTGCCAGTAGTATACCGGGGGGCCAGGGTACGCAGTATTTT. Translated, it gives CASSIPGGQGTQYF.

This chain uses TRBV6-1 with TRBJ1-5, with D possibly matching TRBD1 (6 bases). This CDR3 has 19 amino acids. Looked up from germline, CDR1 is MNHNS and CDR2 is SASEGT. V was cut by 0 bases and J by 0 bases, with 18 bases left in between. The CDR3 bases are TGTGCCAGCAGTGAAGCCGATTTGGACAGCTCTTATAGCAATCAGCCCCAGCATTTT. This encodes CASSEADLDSSYSNQPQHF.

A few counts support this clone. The rearrangement links TRBV2 to TRBJ2-7; 8 bases match TRBD1. The length of the CDR3 is 14 residues. Germline V lookup: CDR1 SNHLY, CDR2 FYNNEI. V shed 4 bases and J 13 bases; nucleotides not matched to a gene: 15. The CDR3 sequence: CASSGGTGASRAYF. CDR3 coding DNA: TGTGCCAGCAGTGGTGGGACAGGAGCCTCCAGGGCATACTTC.

The V call is TRBV7-9, the J call TRBJ2-1, with D perhaps TRBD2 (5 bases). CDR3 length: 14 residues. Germline V lookup: CDR1 SEHNR, CDR2 FQNEAQ (reference sequence). V was cut by 2 bases and J by 4 bases, with 9 bases left in between. The CDR3 DNA sequence: TGTGCCAGCAGCTTAAGTACGGGGTACAATGAGCAGTTCTTC. It codes for CASSLSTGYNEQFF.

The chain joins TRBV7-6 to TRBJ1-6; 9 bases fit TRBD1. This CDR3 has 15 amino acids. Germline assignment: CDR1 SGHVS and CDR2 FNYEAQ. V lost 8 bases, J lost 7 bases, and 9 bases stayed unmatched. In DNA, the CDR3 is TGTGCCAGCGCCATAGGGGGACAGGGCAATTCACCCCTCCACTTT. Its translation is CASAIGGQGNSPLHF.

This clone was counted a single time. CDR3: CASSLGPAWNTEAFF. The CDR3 region has the DNA TGTGCCAGCAGCTTAGGGCCCGCCTGGAACACTGAAGCTTTCTTT. This rearrangement joins TRBV7-2 to TRBJ1-1; D gene unclear. Per the germline V gene, CDR1 is SGHTA and CDR2 is FQGNSA. Trimming took off 1 base at V and 1 base at J, with 10 bases between the two ends. This CDR3 is built from 15 residues.

The V gene is TRBV5-5, the J gene TRBJ1-1, with a tentative D call TRBD1 (5 bases). With 4 bases removed from V and 2 bases from J, the gap between germline ends came to 12 bases. The CDR3 loop spans 14 amino acids. Germline V gene sequence: CDR1 SGHKS, CDR2 YYEKEE (reference sequence). CDR3 sequence reads: CASSDGTANTEAFF. CDR3 DNA sequence: TGTGCCAGCAGCGACGGGACGGCAAACACTGAAGCTTTCTTT.

This rearrangement joins TRBV2 to TRBJ2-3; D remains unclear. Germline CDR1 is SNHLY and CDR2 is FYNNEI. The CDR3 extends over 14 amino acids. The germline V and J ends were trimmed by 4 bases and 5 bases, with 13 bases remaining between them. CDR3 residues: CASSVSHVGDTQYF. The CDR3 coding sequence is TGTGCCAGCAGTGTCAGTCATGTCGGAGATACGCAGTATTTT. The whole variable domain, filled in from reference TRBV2 and TRBJ2-3, reads EPEVTQTPSHQVTQMGQEVILRCVPISNHLYFYWYRQILGQKVEFLVSFYNNEISEKSEIFDDQFSVERPDGSNFTLKIRSTKLEDSAMYFCASSVSHVGDTQYFGPGTRLTVL.

The rearrangement links TRBV18 to TRBJ2-3; D remains ambiguous. The CDR3 has 16 residues. The V gene lost 1 base and the J gene lost 0 bases, with 11 bases spanning the gap. Germline V CDR1 and CDR2: KGHSH, LQKENI. CDR3 residues: CASSPLAETSTDTQYF. CDR3 nucleotides: TGTGCCAGCTCACCACTTGCGGAAACTAGCACAGATACGCAGTATTTT.

This chain connects TRBV11-2 to TRBJ1-5; no firm D call. Germline V gives CDR1 SGHAT, CDR2 FQNNGV. Deletions cut 0 bases from V and 9 bases from J, with 9 bases between. The CDR3 has 13 residues. The CDR3 sequence is CASSLEGSGPQHF. The CDR3 region has the DNA TGTGCCAGCAGCTTAGAAGGGTCTGGGCCCCAGCATTTT. Full variable domain (missing parts from reference TRBV11-2 and TRBJ1-5): EAGVAQSPRYKIIEKRQSVAFWCNPISGHATLYWYQQILGQGPKLLIQFQNNGVVDDSQLPKDRFSAERLKGVDSTLKIQPAKLEDSAVYLCASSLEGSGPQHFGDGTRLSIL.

The gene calls are TRBV4-1 and TRBJ2-1; perhaps D is TRBD1 or TRBD2 (5 bases each). This CDR3 region has 17 residues. The V gene's germline CDR1 is MGHRA and CDR2 YSYEKL. Trimming removed 1 base at V and 3 bases at J, with 16 bases between. Here the CDR3 DNA reads TGCGCCAGCAGCCAAGGTGCTCCTGGGGACCACTACAATGAGCAGTTCTTC. Translating it yields CASSQGAPGDHYNEQFF.

J is TRBJ1-4 and V is TRBV27, with D possibly TRBD1 on 5 matching bases. The CDR3 has 14 residues. Germline V CDR1 and CDR2: MNHEY, SMNVEV (reference sequence). Trimming cost V 5 bases and J 6 bases, with 13 bases left between them. The CDR3 here is CASSHGTADEKLFF. CDR3 bases: TGTGCCAGCAGTCACGGGACCGCAGATGAAAAACTGTTTTTT.

The J gene is TRBJ1-3, the V gene TRBV3-1 (or the pseudogene TRBV3-2), with D possibly TRBD1 on 5 matching bases. The germline gives CDR1 LGHDT, CDR2 YNNKEL (reference sequence). The CDR3 runs 15 residues. V was clipped by 0 bases and J by 2 bases, with 8 bases between them. CDR3 sequence reads: CASSQDRVAGNTIYF. The CDR3 DNA follows: TGTGCCAGCAGCCAAGACAGGGTTGCTGGAAACACCATATATTTT.

The genes are TRBV5-6 and TRBJ2-7, with D uncertain. The V end lost 1 base, the J end lost 11 bases, and 22 bases lay between the germline ends. The CDR3 loop spans 15 amino acids. Germline assignment: CDR1 SGHDT and CDR2 YYEEEE. CDR3 sequence: CASSLSSMTGPLEYF. In DNA, the CDR3 is TGTGCCAGCAGCTTGTCGTCTATGACTGGCCCCCTTGAGTACTTC.

The genes are TRBV3-1 (or the pseudogene TRBV3-2) and TRBJ2-5; no reliable D call. The V end lost 4 bases, the J end lost 13 bases, and 16 bases lay between the germline ends. The CDR3 extends over 12 amino acids. Germline CDR1 is LGHDT and CDR2 is YNNKEL (reference sequence). The CDR3 loop reads CASSLTVIDLYF. The CDR3 DNA reads TGTGCCAGCAGCCTGACCGTTATAGACCTGTACTTC.

This rearrangement joins TRBV7-2 to TRBJ2-7; TRBD2 is a possible D gene (5 bases). The CDR3 length is 13 residues. The germline gives CDR1 SGHTA, CDR2 FQGNSA. Trimming shortened V by 4 bases and J by 3 bases, and 10 bases separated the two germline ends. The chain's CDR3 is CASSYSRDYEQYF. The CDR3 nucleotides read TGTGCCAGCAGCTACAGCCGGGACTACGAGCAGTACTTC. Complete variable domain (other parts from reference TRBV7-2 and TRBJ2-7): GAGVSQSPSNKVTEKGKDVELRCDPISGHTALYWYRQSLGQGLEFLIYFQGNSAPDKSGLPSDRFSAERTGGSVSTLTIQRTQQEDSAVYLCASSYSRDYEQYFGPGTRLTVT.

The genes are TRBV7-9 and TRBJ2-7; the D gene is possibly TRBD2 (5 bases). Germline CDR1 is SEHNR and CDR2 is FQNEAQ (reference sequence). V gave up 2 bases and J gave up 7 bases, with 6 bases separating them. CDR3 size: 11 residues. DNA of the CDR3: TGTGCCAGCAGCTTACGAGGGGAGCAGTACTTC. It translates to CASSLRGEQYF.

The chain has TRBV28 and TRBJ2-7, with a possible D match to TRBD1 (6 bases). Trimming left V 6 bases short and J 4 bases short, with 10 bases between. The germline V gene encodes CDR1 MDHEN and CDR2 SYDVKM. The CDR3 sequence is 12 residues long. In DNA, the CDR3 is TGTGCCAGCAGCCTGGGACATTACGAGCAGTACTTC. Translating gives CASSLGHYEQYF.

The rearrangement uses TRBV10-3 and TRBJ1-1; D gene ambiguous. V was pared by 6 bases and J by 3 bases, with 8 bases between. CDR1 is ENHRY, CDR2 SYGVKD, per germline. This CDR3 spans 12 amino acids. The CDR3 DNA reads TGTGCCATCAGGGAGAGGGACACTGAAGCTTTCTTT. Translation: CAIRERDTEAFF.

The rearrangement joins TRBV6-2 or TRBV6-3 to TRBJ2-7, with D perhaps TRBD1 (7 bases). The germline V gene has CDR1 MNHEY and CDR2 SVGEGT. The CDR3 has 15 amino acids. Between the trimmed V and J ends, which lost 2 bases and 2 bases, there was a span of 13 bases. Written as DNA, the CDR3 is TGTGCCAGCAGTTACGGGCAGGGGGGCACCTACGAGCAGTACTTC. This sequence encodes CASSYGQGGTYEQYF.

The chain joins TRBV3-1 (or the pseudogene TRBV3-2) to TRBJ2-7, with D perhaps TRBD1 or TRBD2 (5 bases each). Trimming removed 7 bases from V and 4 bases from J, with 14 bases in between. The CDR3 runs to 13 residues. Per the germline V gene, CDR1 is LGHDT and CDR2 is YNNKEL (reference sequence). CDR3 sequence: CASNGDGSYEQYF. Here the CDR3 DNA reads TGTGCCAGCAATGGGGACGGATCTTACGAGCAGTACTTC.

This sequence joins TRBV19 and TRBJ2-7, with no clear D. The germline CDR1 and CDR2 sequences are LNHDA and SQIVND (reference sequence). The CDR3 sequence is 14 residues long. Trimming stripped 1 base from V and 0 bases from J, with 7 bases between. CDR3 nucleotides: TGTGCCAGTAGTATAGGTGGCAGCTCCTACGAGCAGTACTTC. Protein product: CASSIGGSSYEQYF.

The chain employs TRBV9 and TRBJ2-7; D perhaps matches TRBD2 (5 bases). From germline, CDR1 is SGDLS and CDR2 YYNGEE. CDR3 length: 14 amino acids. V shed 4 bases and J shed 6 bases, with 17 bases lying between them. The CDR3 sequence: CASSRTPNPLEQYF. For the CDR3, the DNA is TGTGCCAGCAGCCGGACTCCCAACCCCCTCGAGCAGTACTTC.